The 20 T cell receptor beta chains below come from one sample, sequenced in a study of preoperative IRX-2 immunotherapy in early breast cancer. Noted treatment: preoperative locoregional IRX-2 cytokine immunotherapy. TCRdb's table, derived via immunoSEQ multiplex PCR, lists solely in-frame clones and lacks some. This table has about 33,000 clones, just under 90% appearing once. The material was tumor tissue, obtained after IRX-2 immunotherapy. The receptors were gathered from a human donor with breast cancer.

The chain joins TRBV7-5 to TRBJ1-3; the D segment call TRBD1 is taken from the table without a DNA check. TRBV7-5 is deemed a pseudogene. This CDR3 is built from 14 residues. The CDR3 region has the DNA TGTGCCAGCAGCTTCAGGGCTAACGGAAACACCATATATTTT. Protein product: CASSFRANGNTIYF.

The chain couples TRBV11-3 to TRBJ1-2; D unclear. Trimming stripped 5 bases from V and 2 bases from J, with 12 bases between. This CDR3 has 14 amino acids. Germline V lookup: CDR1 SGHNT, CDR2 YENEEA. The CDR3 DNA follows: TGTGCCAGCAGCCGGATCGACGGGAACTATGGCTACACCTTC. This translates into CASSRIDGNYGYTF. Drawing the rest from reference TRBV11-3 and TRBJ1-2, the complete variable domain is EAGVVQSPRYKIIEKKQPVAFWCNPISGHNTLYWYLQNLGQGPELLIRYENEEAVDDSQLPKDRFSAERLKGVDSTLKIQPAELGDSAVYLCASSRIDGNYGYTFGSGTRLTVV.

The rearrangement joins TRBV18 to TRBJ1-1; D gene uncertain. CDR3 length: 15 residues. Germline CDR1 reads KGHSH; CDR2 reads LQKENI. The V and J ends lost 0 bases and 0 bases respectively, with 8 bases between them. CDR3: CASSPPTVMNTEAFF. In nucleotides, the CDR3 is TGTGCCAGCTCACCACCAACAGTCATGAACACTGAAGCTTTCTTT.

The chain has TRBV5-1 and TRBJ1-3, with D tentatively TRBD1 (5 bases). The CDR3 runs to 15 residues. CDR1 is SGHRS, CDR2 YFSETQ, per germline. V gave up 0 bases and J gave up 4 bases, with 11 bases separating them. CDR3 bases: TGCGCCAGCAGCTTGGACAGGACACCCGGAAACACCATATATTTT. Residues: CASSLDRTPGNTIYF.

This clone was counted a single time. At one of its ends the junction is not consistent with the germline gene, which may arise from a read error. The chain couples TRBV6-8 to TRBJ2-3, with 10 nucleotides matching TRBD2. CDR3 size: 19 residues. The germline V gene has CDR1 MNHGY and CDR2 SAAAGT. The CDR3 sequence: CAISAEPPGSGRATDTQYF. CDR3 nucleotides: TGTGCCATCAGTGCTGAGCCGCCTGGGAGCGGGAGGGCGACAGATACGCAGTATTTT.

The V call is TRBV28, the J call TRBJ1-4, with 7 bases matching TRBD1. The germline V gene has CDR1 MDHEN and CDR2 SYDVKM. The junction had 10 bases not matched to a gene; V was cut back by 6 bases and J by 9 bases. CDR3 length: 14 amino acids. Written as DNA, the CDR3 is TGTGCCAGCAGCGCTCGAGACAGGGTAAAAAAACTGTTTTTT. Its protein is CASSARDRVKKLFF.

The CDR3 here is CASSSRLAEETQYF. The CDR3, as DNA: TGTGCCAGCAGCTCCAGACTAGCGGAAGAGACCCAGTACTTC. The genes are TRBV7-1 and TRBJ2-5; TRBD2 matches 9 bases. TRBV7-1 is reported as an ORF; its role is uncertain. Trimming removed 3 bases from V and 3 bases from J; junction bases left unmatched: 2. CDR3 length: 14 residues.

The rearrangement uses TRBV18 and TRBJ2-5, with D possibly matching TRBD2 (6 bases). The CDR3 is 15 residues long. Germline lookup yields CDR1 KGHSH and CDR2 LQKENI. Trimming pared 4 bases from V and 2 bases from J, leaving 14 bases between. This chain's CDR3 is CASSLGLHTQETQYF. The CDR3 coding sequence is TGTGCCAGCTCACTGGGACTCCACACGCAAGAGACCCAGTACTTC.

The V gene is TRBV19, the J gene TRBJ2-3, with D maybe TRBD2 (5 bases). The V and J ends lost 3 bases and 6 bases respectively, with 10 bases between them. CDR3 length: 13 amino acids. Germline V CDR1 and CDR2: LNHDA, SQIVND (reference sequence). CDR3 bases: TGTGCCAGTAGTATTTGGGAGCGTGATACGCAGTATTTT. It yields the protein CASSIWERDTQYF.

The chain uses TRBV18 and TRBJ1-4; D unclear. Per germline, CDR1 KGHSH and CDR2 LQKENI. The CDR3 consists of 13 residues. The germline V and J ends were trimmed by 4 bases and 8 bases, with 11 bases remaining between them. As DNA, the CDR3 is TGTGCCAGCTCACTGTTGTCTGACGAAAAACTGTTTTTT. It translates to CASSLLSDEKLFF.

The chain couples TRBV6-8 to TRBJ1-2; 8 bases line up with TRBD1. Trimming at V came to 2 bases and at J to 2 bases, leaving 4 bases not matched to a gene. The V gene's germline CDR1 is MNHGY and CDR2 SAAAGT. This CDR3 is 15 amino acids long. The CDR3 sequence: CASSYAAGGNYGYTF. Here the CDR3 DNA reads TGTGCCAGCAGTTACGCAGCAGGGGGCAACTATGGCTACACCTTC.

The V gene is TRBV11-3, the J gene TRBJ1-5, with D tentatively TRBD1 (5 bases). Trimming took off 1 base at V and 6 bases at J, with 10 bases between the two ends. The germline V gene has CDR1 SGHNT and CDR2 YENEEA. This CDR3 has 14 residues. This chain's CDR3 is CASSLVEGSQPQHF. In DNA, the CDR3 is TGTGCCAGCAGCTTAGTAGAGGGGTCTCAGCCCCAGCATTTT.

V gene TRBV6-8 combines with J gene TRBJ1-1; D unresolved. The CDR3 runs 13 residues. V was pared by 10 bases and J by 4 bases, with 16 bases between. From germline, CDR1 is MNHGY and CDR2 SAAAGT. The CDR3 sequence: CAIMSRGSTEAFF. CDR3 bases: TGTGCCATCATGTCTCGTGGGAGCACTGAAGCTTTCTTT.

CDR3 residues: CASRRFQLTANTGELFF. The CDR3 DNA is TGTGCCAGCAGACGATTTCAGCTTACTGCGAACACCGGGGAGCTGTTTTTT. The chain has TRBV28 and TRBJ2-2, with D hard to call. The CDR3 covers 17 residues. V was cut by 6 bases and J by 0 bases, with 17 bases left in between. Germline CDR1 reads MDHEN; CDR2 reads SYDVKM.

V and J are TRBV14 and TRBJ2-2; D gene ambiguous. Trimming took off 3 bases at V and 3 bases at J, with 5 bases between the two ends. The CDR3 is 13 amino acids. Germline CDR1 is SGHDN and CDR2 is FVKESK. As DNA, the CDR3 is TGTGCCAGCAGCCACCAATACACCGGGGAGCTGTTTTTT. Its translation is CASSHQYTGELFF.

The genes are TRBV10-3 and TRBJ1-3; possible D gene TRBD1, 6 bases. This CDR3 contains 17 residues. V was trimmed by 2 bases and J by 3 bases, leaving 17 bases between them. Germline loops: CDR1 ENHRY, CDR2 SYGVKD. The CDR3 region has the DNA TGTGCCATCAGTGAGGGCAGGGGAAGTCCGAATGGAAACACCATATATTTT. Its protein product is CAISEGRGSPNGNTIYF.

In its sample, this clone was seen once. V and J are TRBV6-8 and TRBJ1-3, with 7 nucleotides matching TRBD1. CDR1 and CDR2 (germline): MNHGY, SAAAGT. V shed 8 bases and J 0 bases; nucleotides not matched to a gene: 7. The CDR3 is made up of 15 amino acids. CDR3 protein: CASAEGQRSGNTIYF. In DNA, the CDR3 is TGTGCCAGCGCCGAGGGACAGCGCTCTGGAAACACCATATATTTT.

This clone has more than one count but fewer than ten. The V and J genes are TRBV6-8 and TRBJ1-2; D gene uncertain. The germline CDR1 and CDR2 sequences are MNHGY and SAAAGT. The CDR3 consists of 14 residues. The V end lost 0 bases, the J end lost 2 bases, and 7 bases lay between the germline ends. CDR3 sequence reads: CASSYSPENYGYTF. The CDR3 DNA reads TGTGCCAGCAGTTACTCCCCTGAGAACTATGGCTACACCTTC.

This chain joins TRBV19 and TRBJ2-6, with 10 bases aligning to TRBD1. Looked up from germline, CDR1 is LNHDA and CDR2 is SQIVND (reference sequence). V dropped 5 bases and J dropped 0; count of bases not matched to a gene: 1. The CDR3 sequence is 16 residues long. The CDR3 reads CASSRTGGSGANVLTF. The CDR3 DNA follows: TGTGCCAGTAGTCGGACAGGGGGCTCTGGGGCCAACGTCCTGACTTTC.

CDR3 in amino acids: CASSMSLGETQYF. The CDR3 nucleotides are TGTGCCAGTAGTATGAGTTTGGGTGAGACCCAGTACTTC. V usage is TRBV19 and J usage is TRBJ2-5; D is unclear. Germline CDR1 and CDR2: LNHDA and SQIVND (reference sequence). This CDR3 contains 13 residues. The V end lost 3 bases, the J end lost 5 bases, and 10 bases lay between the germline ends.